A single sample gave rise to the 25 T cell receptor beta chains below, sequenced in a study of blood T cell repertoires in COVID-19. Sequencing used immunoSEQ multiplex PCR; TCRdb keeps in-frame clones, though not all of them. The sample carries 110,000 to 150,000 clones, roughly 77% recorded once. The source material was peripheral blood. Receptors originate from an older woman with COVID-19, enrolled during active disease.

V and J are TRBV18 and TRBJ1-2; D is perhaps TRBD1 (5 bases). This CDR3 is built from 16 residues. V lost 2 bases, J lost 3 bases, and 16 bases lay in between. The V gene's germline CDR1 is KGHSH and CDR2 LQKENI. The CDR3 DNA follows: TGTGCCAGCTCACCAGGGGCAACAGGAGTTTACTATGGCTACACCTTC. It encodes CASSPGATGVYYGYTF.

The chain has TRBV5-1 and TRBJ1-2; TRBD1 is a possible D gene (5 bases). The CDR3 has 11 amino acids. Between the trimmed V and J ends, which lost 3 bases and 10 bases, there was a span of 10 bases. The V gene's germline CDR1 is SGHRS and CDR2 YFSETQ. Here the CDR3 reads CASSYNRTYTF. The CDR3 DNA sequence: TGCGCCAGCAGCTATAACAGGACCTACACCTTC.

CDR3: CASSLTGTGGEKLFF. CDR3 in DNA: TGTGCCAGCAGTTTGACGGGGACAGGTGGAGAAAAACTGTTTTTT. The chain is built from TRBV27 and TRBJ1-4, with TRBD1 matching 8 bases. The germline V gene has CDR1 MNHEY and CDR2 SMNVEV (reference sequence). CDR3 length: 15 residues. J gave up 8 bases and V 3 bases, and 8 bases lay outside the gene matches.

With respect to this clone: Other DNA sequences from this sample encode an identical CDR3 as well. The CDR3 loop reads CASRRTGYEQYF. For the CDR3, the DNA is TGTGCCAGCAGACGAACAGGCTACGAGCAGTACTTC. The chain is built from TRBV28 and TRBJ2-7; D may be TRBD1 (5 bases). Per the germline V gene, CDR1 is MDHEN and CDR2 is SYDVKM. V was clipped by 6 bases and J by 3 bases, with 9 bases between them. This CDR3 is built from 12 residues.

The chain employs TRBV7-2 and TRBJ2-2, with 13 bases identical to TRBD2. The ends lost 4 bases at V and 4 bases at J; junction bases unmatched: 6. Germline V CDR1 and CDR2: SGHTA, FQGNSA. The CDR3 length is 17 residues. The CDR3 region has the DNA TGTGCCAGCAGCTCGATGAGACTAGCGGGGGGCACCGGGGAGCTGTTTTTT. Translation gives CASSSMRLAGGTGELFF.

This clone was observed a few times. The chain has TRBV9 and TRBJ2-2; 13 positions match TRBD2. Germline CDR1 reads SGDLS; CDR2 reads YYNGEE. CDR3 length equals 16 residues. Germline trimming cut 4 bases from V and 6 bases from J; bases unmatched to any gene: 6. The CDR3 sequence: CASSPTSGGSPGELFF. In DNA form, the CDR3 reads TGTGCCAGCAGCCCGACTAGCGGGGGGTCCCCCGGGGAGCTGTTTTTT.

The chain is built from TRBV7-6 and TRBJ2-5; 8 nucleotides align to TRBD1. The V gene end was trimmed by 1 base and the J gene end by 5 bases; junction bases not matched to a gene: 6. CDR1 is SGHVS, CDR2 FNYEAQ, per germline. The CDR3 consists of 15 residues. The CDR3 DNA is TGTGCCAGCAGCTTAGATCAGGGGGCTGGGGAGACCCAGTACTTC. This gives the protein CASSLDQGAGETQYF.

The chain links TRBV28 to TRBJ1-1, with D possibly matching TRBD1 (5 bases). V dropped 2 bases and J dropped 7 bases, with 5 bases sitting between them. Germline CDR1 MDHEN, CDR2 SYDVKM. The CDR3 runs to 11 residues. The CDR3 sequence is CASSLTGEAFF. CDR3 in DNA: TGTGCCAGCAGTTTAACAGGTGAAGCTTTCTTT.

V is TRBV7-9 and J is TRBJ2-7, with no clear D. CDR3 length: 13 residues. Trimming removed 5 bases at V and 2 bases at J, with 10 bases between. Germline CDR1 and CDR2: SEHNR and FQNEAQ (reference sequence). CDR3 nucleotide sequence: TGTGCCAGCAGCCCCACTGTTACCTACGAGCAGTACTTC. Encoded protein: CASSPTVTYEQYF.

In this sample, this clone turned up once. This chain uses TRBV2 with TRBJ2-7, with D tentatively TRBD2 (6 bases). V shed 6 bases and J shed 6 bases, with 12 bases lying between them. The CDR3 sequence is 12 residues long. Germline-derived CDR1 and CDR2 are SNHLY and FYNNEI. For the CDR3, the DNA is TGTGCCAGCAGCTGGGAAGCGGGCGAGCAGTACTTC. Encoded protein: CASSWEAGEQYF.

The CDR3: CASPRKSGYTF. The CDR3 bases are TGTGCCAGCCCCAGGAAGTCAGGCTACACCTTC. J is TRBJ1-2 and V is TRBV21-1; TRBD1, the D gene given by the table, was not confirmed from the DNA. TRBV21-1 counts as a pseudogene. The CDR3 is 11 residues long.

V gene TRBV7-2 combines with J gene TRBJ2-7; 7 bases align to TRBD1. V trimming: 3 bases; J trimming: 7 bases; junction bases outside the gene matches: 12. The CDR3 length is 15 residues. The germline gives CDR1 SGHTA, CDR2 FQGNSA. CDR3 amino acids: CASSLGLLQGVEQYF. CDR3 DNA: TGTGCCAGCAGCTTGGGCCTCCTCCAGGGGGTGGAGCAGTACTTC.

The CDR3 nucleotides are TGTGCCAGCAGCCAAGTAGGCCCGGGGAACTATGGCTACACCTTC. Its protein product is CASSQVGPGNYGYTF. The genes are TRBV14 and TRBJ1-2, with D unclear. Germline loops: CDR1 SGHDN, CDR2 FVKESK. Deletions cut 1 base from V and 2 bases from J, with 11 bases between. CDR3 length equals 15 residues. The full variable domain, with the rest looked up from reference TRBV14 and TRBJ1-2, is EAGVTQFPSHSVIEKGQTVTLRCDPISGHDNLYWYRRVMGKEIKFLLHFVKESKQDESGMPNNRFLAERTGGTYSTLKVQPAELEDSGVYFCASSQVGPGNYGYTFGSGTRLTVV.

The CDR3: CSVEGRGSLEYEQYF. The CDR3 region has the DNA TGCAGCGTTGAGGGGCGGGGCAGTCTAGAATACGAGCAGTACTTC. The V call is TRBV29-1, the J call TRBJ2-7, with a weak D call TRBD2 (6 bases). With 3 bases removed from V and 4 bases from J, the gap between germline ends came to 19 bases. The germline V gene has CDR1 SQVTM and CDR2 ANQGSEA. The CDR3 runs 15 residues.

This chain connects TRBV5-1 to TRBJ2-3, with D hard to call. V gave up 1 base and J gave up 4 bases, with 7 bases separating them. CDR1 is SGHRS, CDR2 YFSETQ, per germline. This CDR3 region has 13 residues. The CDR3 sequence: CASSLPSSDTQYF. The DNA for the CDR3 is TGCGCCAGCAGCTTGCCTAGTTCAGATACGCAGTATTTT.

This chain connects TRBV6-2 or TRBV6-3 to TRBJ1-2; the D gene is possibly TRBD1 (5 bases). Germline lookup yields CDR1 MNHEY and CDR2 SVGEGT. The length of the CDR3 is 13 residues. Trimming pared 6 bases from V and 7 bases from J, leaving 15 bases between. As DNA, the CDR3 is TGTGCCAGCAGCCTGGACAAAGGTGGTGGCTACACCTTC. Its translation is CASSLDKGGGYTF.

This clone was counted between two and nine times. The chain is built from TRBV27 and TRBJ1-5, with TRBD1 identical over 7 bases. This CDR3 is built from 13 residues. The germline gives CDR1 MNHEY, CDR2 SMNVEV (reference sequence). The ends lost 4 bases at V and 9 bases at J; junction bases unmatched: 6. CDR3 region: CASSSDRFGPQHF. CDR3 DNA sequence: TGTGCCAGCAGTTCGGACAGGTTCGGGCCCCAGCATTTT.

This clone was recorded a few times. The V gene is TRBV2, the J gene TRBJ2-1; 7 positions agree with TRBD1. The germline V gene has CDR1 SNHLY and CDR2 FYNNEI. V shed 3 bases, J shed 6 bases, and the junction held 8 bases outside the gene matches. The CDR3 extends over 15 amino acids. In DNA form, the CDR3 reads TGTGCCAGCAGTGACGACGGGACAGCCCTCAATGAGCAGTTCTTC. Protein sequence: CASSDDGTALNEQFF.

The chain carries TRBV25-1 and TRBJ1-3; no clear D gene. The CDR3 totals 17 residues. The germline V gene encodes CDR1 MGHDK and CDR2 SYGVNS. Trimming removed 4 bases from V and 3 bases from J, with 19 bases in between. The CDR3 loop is CASSAQTSPLGGNTIYF. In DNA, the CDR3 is TGTGCCAGCAGTGCGCAGACATCTCCGCTCGGTGGAAACACCATATATTTT.

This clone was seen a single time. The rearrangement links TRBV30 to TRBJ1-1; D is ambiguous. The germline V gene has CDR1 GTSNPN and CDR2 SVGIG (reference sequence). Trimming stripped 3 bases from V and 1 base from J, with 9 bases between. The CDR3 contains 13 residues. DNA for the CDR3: TGTGCCTGGAGAAAATCGTCGAACACTGAAGCTTTCTTT. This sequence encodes CAWRKSSNTEAFF.

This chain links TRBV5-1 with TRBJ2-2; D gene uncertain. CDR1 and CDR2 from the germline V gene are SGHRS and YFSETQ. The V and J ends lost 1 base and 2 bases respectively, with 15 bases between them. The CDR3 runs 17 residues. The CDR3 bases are TGCGCCAGCAGCTTGAACCAGTTGCCCACAAACACCGGGGAGCTGTTTTTT. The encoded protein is CASSLNQLPTNTGELFF.

Here the CDR3 DNA reads TGCAGTGCGCTCAGAACCTACGAGCAGTACTTC. It yields the protein CSALRTYEQYF. This rearrangement joins TRBV20-1 to TRBJ2-7; D is uncertain. The V gene's germline CDR1 is DFQATT and CDR2 SNEGSKA (reference sequence). The CDR3 length is 11 residues. V lost 6 bases to trimming and J lost 2 bases, with 8 bases between them.

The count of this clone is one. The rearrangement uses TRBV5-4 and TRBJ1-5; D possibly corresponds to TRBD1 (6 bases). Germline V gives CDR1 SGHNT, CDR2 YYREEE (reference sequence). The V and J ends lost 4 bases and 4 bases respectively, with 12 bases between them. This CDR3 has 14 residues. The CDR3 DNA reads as TGTGCCAGCAGCCGCGGGGGCGTTAATCAGCCCCAGCATTTT. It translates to CASSRGGVNQPQHF.

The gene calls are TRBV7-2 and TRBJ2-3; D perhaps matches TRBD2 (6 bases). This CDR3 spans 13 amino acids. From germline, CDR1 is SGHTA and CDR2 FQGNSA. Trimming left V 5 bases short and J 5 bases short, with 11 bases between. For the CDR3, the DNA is TGTGCCAGCAGCATTAGCGGAAAAGATACGCAGTATTTT. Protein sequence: CASSISGKDTQYF.

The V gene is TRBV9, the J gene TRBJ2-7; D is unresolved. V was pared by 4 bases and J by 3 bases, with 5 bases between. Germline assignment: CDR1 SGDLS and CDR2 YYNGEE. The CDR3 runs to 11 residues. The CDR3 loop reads CASSPGYEQYF. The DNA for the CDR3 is TGTGCCAGCAGCCCGGGCTACGAGCAGTACTTC.